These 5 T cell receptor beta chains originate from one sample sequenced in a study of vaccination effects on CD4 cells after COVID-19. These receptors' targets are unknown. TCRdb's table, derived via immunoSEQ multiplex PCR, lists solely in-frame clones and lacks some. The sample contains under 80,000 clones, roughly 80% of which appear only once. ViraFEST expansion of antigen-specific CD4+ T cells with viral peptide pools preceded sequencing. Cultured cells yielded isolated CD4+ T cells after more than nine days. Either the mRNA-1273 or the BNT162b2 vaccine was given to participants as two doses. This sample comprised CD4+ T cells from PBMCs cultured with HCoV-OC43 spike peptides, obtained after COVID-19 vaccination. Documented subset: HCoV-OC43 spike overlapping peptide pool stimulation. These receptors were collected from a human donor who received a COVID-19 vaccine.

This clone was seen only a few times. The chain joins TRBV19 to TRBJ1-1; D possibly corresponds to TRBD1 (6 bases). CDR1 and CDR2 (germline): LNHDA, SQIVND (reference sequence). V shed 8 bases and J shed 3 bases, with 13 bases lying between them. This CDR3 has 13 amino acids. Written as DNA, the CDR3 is TGTGCCAGTCGCCAGGGGCAGTACACTGAAGCTTTCTTT. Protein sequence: CASRQGQYTEAFF.

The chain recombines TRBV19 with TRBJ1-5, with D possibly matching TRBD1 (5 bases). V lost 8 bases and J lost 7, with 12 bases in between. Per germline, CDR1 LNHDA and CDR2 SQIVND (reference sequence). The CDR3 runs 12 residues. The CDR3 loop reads CASAGFKQPQHF. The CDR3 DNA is TGTGCCAGTGCAGGGTTTAAACAGCCCCAGCATTTT.

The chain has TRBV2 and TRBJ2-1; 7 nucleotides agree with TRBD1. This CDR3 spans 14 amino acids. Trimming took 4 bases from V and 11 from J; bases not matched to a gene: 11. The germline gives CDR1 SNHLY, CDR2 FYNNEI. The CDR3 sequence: CASSAGQDQAQQFF. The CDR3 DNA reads TGTGCCAGCAGTGCCGGACAGGACCAGGCCCAGCAGTTCTTC.

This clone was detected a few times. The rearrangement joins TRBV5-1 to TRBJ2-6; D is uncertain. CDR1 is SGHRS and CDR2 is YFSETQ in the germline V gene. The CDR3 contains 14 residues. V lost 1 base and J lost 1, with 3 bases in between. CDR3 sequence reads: CASSLRSGANVLTF. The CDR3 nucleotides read TGCGCCAGCAGCTTGAGGTCTGGGGCCAACGTCCTGACTTTC. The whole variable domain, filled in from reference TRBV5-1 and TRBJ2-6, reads KAGVTQTPRYLIKTRGQQVTLSCSPISGHRSVSWYQQTPGQGLQFLFEYFSETQRNKGNFPGRFSGRQFSNSRSEMNVSTLELGDSALYLCASSLRSGANVLTFGAGSRLTVL.

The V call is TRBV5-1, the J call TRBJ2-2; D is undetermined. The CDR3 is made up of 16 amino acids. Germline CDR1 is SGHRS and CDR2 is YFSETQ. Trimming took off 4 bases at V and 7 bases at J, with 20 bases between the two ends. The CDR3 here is CASSPDRLRTFGELFF. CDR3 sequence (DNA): TGCGCCAGCAGCCCGGACCGGTTGAGGACGTTCGGGGAGCTGTTTTTT.